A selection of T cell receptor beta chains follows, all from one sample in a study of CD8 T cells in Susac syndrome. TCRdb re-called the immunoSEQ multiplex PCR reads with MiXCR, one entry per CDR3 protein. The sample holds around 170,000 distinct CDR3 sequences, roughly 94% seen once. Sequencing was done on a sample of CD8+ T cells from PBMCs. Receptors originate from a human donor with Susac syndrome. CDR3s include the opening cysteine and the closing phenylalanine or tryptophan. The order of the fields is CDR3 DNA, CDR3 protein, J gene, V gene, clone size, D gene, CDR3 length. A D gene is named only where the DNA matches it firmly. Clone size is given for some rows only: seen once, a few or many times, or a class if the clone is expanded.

cdr3_nt: TGTGCCAGCAGGAAAGCGGGAAGCTCCTACAATGAGCAGTTCTTC
cdr3_aa: CASRKAGSSYNEQFF
j_call: TRBJ2-1
v_call: TRBV27
clone_size: NA
d_call: TRBD2
cdr3_length: 15

cdr3_nt: TGTGCCAGCAGGATCAGCGGGACAGGGACAAACACTGAAGCTTTCTTT
cdr3_aa: CASRISGTGTNTEAFF
j_call: TRBJ1-1
v_call: TRBV27
clone_size: NA
d_call: TRBD1
cdr3_length: 16

cdr3_nt: TGTGCCAGCAGCTTAGACACCAGAGCGGGCAATGAGCAGTTCTTC
cdr3_aa: CASSLDTRAGNEQFF
j_call: TRBJ2-1
v_call: TRBV7-9
clone_size: NA
d_call: NA
cdr3_length: 15

cdr3_nt: TGCAGTGCAATTGGACTAGCGGGATACCAAGAGACCCAGTACTTC
cdr3_aa: CSAIGLAGYQETQYF
j_call: TRBJ2-5
v_call: TRBV20-1
clone_size: NA
d_call: TRBD2
cdr3_length: 15

cdr3_nt: TGTGCCAGCAGCCAAGATTCGGCGTATGAGCAGTTCTTC
cdr3_aa: CASSQDSAYEQFF
j_call: TRBJ2-1
v_call: TRBV3-1
clone_size: NA
d_call: NA
cdr3_length: 13

cdr3_nt: TGTGCCAGCAGCCAAAGTTCGGCGGGGGGTACGCAAGAGACCCAGTACTTC
cdr3_aa: CASSQSSAGGTQETQYF
j_call: TRBJ2-5
v_call: TRBV3-1
clone_size: NA
d_call: TRBD2
cdr3_length: 17

cdr3_nt: TGTGCCAGCGCCTTTGGACCGGTCTACGAGCAGTACTTC
cdr3_aa: CASAFGPVYEQYF
j_call: TRBJ2-7
v_call: TRBV27
clone_size: NA
d_call: NA
cdr3_length: 13

cdr3_nt: TGCGCCAGCAGCCGGACAGGGGAAGGTCCCCAGCATTTT
cdr3_aa: CASSRTGEGPQHF
j_call: TRBJ1-5
v_call: TRBV5-1
clone_size: NA
d_call: TRBD1
cdr3_length: 13

cdr3_nt: TGTGCCAGCAGCGTAGCGGGCGACCCAAACAATGAGCAGTTCTTC
cdr3_aa: CASSVAGDPNNEQFF
j_call: TRBJ2-1
v_call: TRBV9
clone_size: once
d_call: NA
cdr3_length: 15

cdr3_nt: TGCAGTGCTAGCCAAGGACTCATGAACACTGAAGCTTTCTTT
cdr3_aa: CSASQGLMNTEAFF
j_call: TRBJ1-1
v_call: TRBV20-1
clone_size: NA
d_call: NA
cdr3_length: 14

cdr3_nt: TGTGCCAGCAGCTCGATTCTAGCGGGGGTTGACGAGCAGTACTTC
cdr3_aa: CASSSILAGVDEQYF
j_call: TRBJ2-7
v_call: TRBV13
clone_size: once
d_call: TRBD2
cdr3_length: 15

cdr3_nt: TGTGCCAGCACTCTTCGGGACAGCTACGAGCAGTACTTC
cdr3_aa: CASTLRDSYEQYF
j_call: TRBJ2-7
v_call: TRBV28
clone_size: NA
d_call: TRBD1
cdr3_length: 13

cdr3_nt: TGTGCCACCAGTGATTTGCAAGGGCGGGATACGCAGTATTTT
cdr3_aa: CATSDLQGRDTQYF
j_call: TRBJ2-3
v_call: TRBV24-1
clone_size: NA
d_call: NA
cdr3_length: 14

cdr3_nt: TGTGCCAGCAGCCAAGAAAATGAGGGACGGGTAATTCAGTACTTC
cdr3_aa: CASSQENEGRVIQYF
j_call: TRBJ2-4
v_call: TRBV4-2
clone_size: NA
d_call: NA
cdr3_length: 15

cdr3_nt: TGTGCCAGCAGCTCTAGCCCCGACAGATCGAACACTGAAGCTTTCTTT
cdr3_aa: CASSSSPDRSNTEAFF
j_call: TRBJ1-1
v_call: TRBV7-9
clone_size: NA
d_call: NA
cdr3_length: 16

cdr3_nt: TGCAGTGCTAGAGTCAGATCCTACAATCAGCCCCAGCATTTT
cdr3_aa: CSARVRSYNQPQHF
j_call: TRBJ1-5
v_call: TRBV20-1
clone_size: NA
d_call: NA
cdr3_length: 14

cdr3_nt: TGTGCCAGCAGCCAGGACCTACAGGGTGGCACCTACGAGCAGTACTTC
cdr3_aa: CASSQDLQGGTYEQYF
j_call: TRBJ2-7
v_call: TRBV4-2
clone_size: NA
d_call: NA
cdr3_length: 16

cdr3_nt: TGTGCCAGCAGTCGATCGGTAGCCTTGTCTGCGCAGTACTTC
cdr3_aa: CASSRSVALSAQYF
j_call: TRBJ2-7
v_call: TRBV28
clone_size: few
d_call: NA
cdr3_length: 14

cdr3_nt: TGTGCCATCAGTTTCGACTGGAGCACCGATACGCAGTATTTT
cdr3_aa: CAISFDWSTDTQYF
j_call: TRBJ2-3
v_call: TRBV10-3
clone_size: NA
d_call: NA
cdr3_length: 14

cdr3_nt: TGCGCCAGCAGCCAAGTAATCCTGGGGGCCGAGACCCAGTACTTC
cdr3_aa: CASSQVILGAETQYF
j_call: TRBJ2-5
v_call: TRBV4-1
clone_size: NA
d_call: NA
cdr3_length: 15

cdr3_nt: TGTGCCAGCAGTTTTTGGGATTCAAACACCGGGGAGCTGTTTTTT
cdr3_aa: CASSFWDSNTGELFF
j_call: TRBJ2-2
v_call: TRBV12-3/TRBV12-4
clone_size: NA
d_call: NA
cdr3_length: 15

cdr3_nt: TGTGCCAGCAGCGATATAGAAACGAACACTGAAGCTTTCTTT
cdr3_aa: CASSDIETNTEAFF
j_call: TRBJ1-1
v_call: TRBV7-9
clone_size: NA
d_call: NA
cdr3_length: 14

cdr3_nt: TGTGCCAGCAGTGAGGGGGACTCCCCCAATGAGCAGTTCTTC
cdr3_aa: CASSEGDSPNEQFF
j_call: TRBJ2-1
v_call: TRBV2
clone_size: few
d_call: NA
cdr3_length: 14

cdr3_nt: TGCGCCAGCACCTCCGCGGAAAAAAATGAAAAACTGTTTTTT
cdr3_aa: CASTSAEKNEKLFF
j_call: TRBJ1-4
v_call: TRBV5-1
clone_size: NA
d_call: NA
cdr3_length: 14

cdr3_nt: TGTGCCAGCAGCGCCGGAGGGTCACCCCTCCACTTT
cdr3_aa: CASSAGGSPLHF
j_call: TRBJ1-6
v_call: TRBV13
clone_size: NA
d_call: NA
cdr3_length: 12

cdr3_nt: TGTGCCAGCAGTTTCCTCCAGGGGGTTAACACTGAAGCTTTCTTT
cdr3_aa: CASSFLQGVNTEAFF
j_call: TRBJ1-1
v_call: TRBV27
clone_size: NA
d_call: TRBD1
cdr3_length: 15

cdr3_nt: TGTGCCAGCAGTTTGGTTACCGGGACAGGGGGATCCTACGAGCAGTACTTC
cdr3_aa: CASSLVTGTGGSYEQYF
j_call: TRBJ2-7
v_call: TRBV12-3/TRBV12-4
clone_size: NA
d_call: TRBD1
cdr3_length: 17

cdr3_nt: TGTGCCATCCTGGCCGACAGGGATAATCAGCCCCAGCATTTT
cdr3_aa: CAILADRDNQPQHF
j_call: TRBJ1-5
v_call: TRBV6-4
clone_size: NA
d_call: TRBD1
cdr3_length: 14

cdr3_nt: TGTGCCAGTAGTATTTTAGGAATCAATTTCAATGAGCAGTTCTTC
cdr3_aa: CASSILGINFNEQFF
j_call: TRBJ2-1
v_call: TRBV19
clone_size: NA
d_call: NA
cdr3_length: 15

cdr3_nt: TGTGCCAGCAGCTCCTCGGTCGATACGCAGTATTTT
cdr3_aa: CASSSSVDTQYF
j_call: TRBJ2-3
v_call: TRBV9
clone_size: NA
d_call: NA
cdr3_length: 12

cdr3_nt: TGTGCCAGCAGTTCCCGGACTAGCCAAGATACGCAGTATTTT
cdr3_aa: CASSSRTSQDTQYF
j_call: TRBJ2-3
v_call: TRBV28
clone_size: NA
d_call: TRBD2
cdr3_length: 14

cdr3_nt: TGTGCCAGCAGTCTTTACAGGGGCTATGGCTACACCTTC
cdr3_aa: CASSLYRGYGYTF
j_call: TRBJ1-2
v_call: TRBV12-3/TRBV12-4
clone_size: NA
d_call: TRBD1
cdr3_length: 13

cdr3_nt: TGTGCCAGCAGCCAAGATACCCTAGCGGGAAGGGAGCAGTTCTTC
cdr3_aa: CASSQDTLAGREQFF
j_call: TRBJ2-1
v_call: TRBV3-1
clone_size: NA
d_call: TRBD2
cdr3_length: 15

cdr3_nt: TGTGCCAGCAGTCCCCTAGCGGGGGGGACCAAAAACATTCAGTACTTC
cdr3_aa: CASSPLAGGTKNIQYF
j_call: TRBJ2-4
v_call: TRBV12-3/TRBV12-4
clone_size: NA
d_call: TRBD2
cdr3_length: 16

cdr3_nt: TGTGCCAGCAGCGACGTGAGGGCTGGGGCCAACGTCCTGACTTTC
cdr3_aa: CASSDVRAGANVLTF
j_call: TRBJ2-6
v_call: TRBV9
clone_size: once
d_call: NA
cdr3_length: 15

cdr3_nt: TGTGCCACTCGGCTGGACGGACGAGACGAGCAGTACTTC
cdr3_aa: CATRLDGRDEQYF
j_call: TRBJ2-7
v_call: TRBV25-1
clone_size: NA
d_call: NA
cdr3_length: 13

cdr3_nt: TGCGCCAGCAGCCAAGGGGGGTCGTCTAGCGGGGGTAGACCCTACGAGCAGTACTTC
cdr3_aa: CASSQGGSSSGGRPYEQYF
j_call: TRBJ2-7
v_call: TRBV4-1
clone_size: NA
d_call: TRBD2
cdr3_length: 19

cdr3_nt: TGCAGTGCTAGGCAGGGACTTTTTAGCTATGGCTACACCTTC
cdr3_aa: CSARQGLFSYGYTF
j_call: TRBJ1-2
v_call: TRBV20-1
clone_size: NA
d_call: NA
cdr3_length: 14

cdr3_nt: TGTGCCAGCAGCGAGCGGGACTACACAGATACGCAGTATTTT
cdr3_aa: CASSERDYTDTQYF
j_call: TRBJ2-3
v_call: TRBV11-2
clone_size: NA
d_call: TRBD2
cdr3_length: 14

cdr3_nt: TGTGCCATCAGTGAGGACAGGCCTCCCTACGAGCAGTACTTC
cdr3_aa: CAISEDRPPYEQYF
j_call: TRBJ2-7
v_call: TRBV10-3
clone_size: NA
d_call: NA
cdr3_length: 14

cdr3_nt: TGTGCCAGTAGTATAGATTCCTCCTCGCTAGCGGGTATTAATGAGCAGTTCTTC
cdr3_aa: CASSIDSSSLAGINEQFF
j_call: TRBJ2-1
v_call: TRBV19
clone_size: once
d_call: TRBD2
cdr3_length: 18

cdr3_nt: TGTGCCAGCAGTTTGTACAGGGAACGTTGGAATTCACCCCTCCACTTT
cdr3_aa: CASSLYRERWNSPLHF
j_call: TRBJ1-6
v_call: TRBV27
clone_size: once
d_call: NA
cdr3_length: 16

cdr3_nt: TGTGCCACCAGTGCTCCGGGACAGAATGAAAAACTGTTTTTT
cdr3_aa: CATSAPGQNEKLFF
j_call: TRBJ1-4
v_call: TRBV24-1
clone_size: NA
d_call: TRBD1
cdr3_length: 14

cdr3_nt: TGCAGCGTTAGCCTGGGGCCTGACTATGGCTACACCTTC
cdr3_aa: CSVSLGPDYGYTF
j_call: TRBJ1-2
v_call: TRBV29-1
clone_size: NA
d_call: NA
cdr3_length: 13

cdr3_nt: TGTGCCATCAGGGAAGGTAGCTCTGGGGCCAACGTCCTGACTTTC
cdr3_aa: CAIREGSSGANVLTF
j_call: TRBJ2-6
v_call: TRBV10-3
clone_size: NA
d_call: NA
cdr3_length: 15

cdr3_nt: TGTGCCAGCAGCCGCTCTTTCGGGACCAAAAGCTACGAGCAGTACTTC
cdr3_aa: CASSRSFGTKSYEQYF
j_call: TRBJ2-7
v_call: TRBV28
clone_size: NA
d_call: NA
cdr3_length: 16